These T cell receptor beta chains were read from a single sample in a study of cytomegalovirus exposure and HLA in healthy donors. Sequencing was performed with immunoSEQ multiplex PCR; in TCRdb, only in-frame clones are kept and a portion is missing. This table holds 150,000 or so clones, about four fifths found once. Sequences were obtained from PBMCs. These receptor sequences come from a woman in her forties or fifties in good health and CMV-seropositive. The CDR3 runs from the conserved cysteine through the conserved F or W. Fields, in order: clone size, D gene, J gene, V gene, CDR3 DNA, CDR3 protein. The D gene is left open where the match is weak. Clone size is shown for a subset of rows, as once, few, many or a class of expanded clone.

- | - | TRBJ2-7 | TRBV2 | TGTGCCAGCAGCCAGGACAGTTCCTACGAGCAGTACTTC | CASSQDSSYEQYF
few | TRBD1 | TRBJ1-2 | TRBV28 | TGTGCCAGCAGTTCAGGGGGCCATGGCTACACCTTC | CASSSGGHGYTF
- | - | TRBJ2-5 | TRBV7-9 | TGTGCCAGCAGCCGCTATCCCGAAGAGACCCAGTACTTC | CASSRYPEETQYF
- | TRBD1 | TRBJ1-1 | TRBV19 | TGTGCCAGTAGTAAAGGACAGGGGAAAACTGAAGCTTTCTTT | CASSKGQGKTEAFF
- | - | TRBJ1-4 | TRBV19 | TGTGCCAGTAACTCTTTGGGGGCTCAGGGTAATGAAAAACTGTTTTTT | CASNSLGAQGNEKLFF
few | - | TRBJ1-5 | TRBV28 | TGTGCCAGCACCAGCCTTGACAAGGGGCTCCAGCCCCAGCATTTT | CASTSLDKGLQPQHF
- | TRBD2 | TRBJ2-3 | TRBV4-3 | TGCGCCAGCAGCCAAGAAGGACTAGTGTACACAGATACGCAGTATTTT | CASSQEGLVYTDTQYF
- | - | TRBJ1-3 | TRBV7-9 | TGTGCCAGCAGCTTAGAGGGGATCGGAAACACCATATATTTT | CASSLEGIGNTIYF
- | - | TRBJ2-1 | TRBV29-1 | TGCAGCACCTCCTGGGGGCGGACCTACAATGAGCAGTTCTTC | CSTSWGRTYNEQFF
few | TRBD2 | TRBJ2-1 | TRBV7-9 | TGTGCCAGCAGCTTCCGGACTAGCGGGATTTACAATGAGCAGTTCTTC | CASSFRTSGIYNEQFF
- | - | TRBJ1-4 | TRBV28 | TGTGCCAGCAGTTTATGGGGGGAGGTAGAAAAACTGTTTTTT | CASSLWGEVEKLFF
few | TRBD1 | TRBJ2-3 | TRBV18 | TGTGCCAGCTCACCAAATTCCGGGCACAGGGGAGCAGATACGCAGTATTTT | CASSPNSGHRGADTQYF
- | TRBD2 | TRBJ2-7 | TRBV6-5 | TGTGCCAGCAGTTACTCGGTTGGGGGGGACCCCTACGAGCAGTACTTC | CASSYSVGGDPYEQYF
- | - | TRBJ1-1 | TRBV5-1 | TGCGCCAGCAGCTTGGCCACAAACACTGAAGCTTTCTTT | CASSLATNTEAFF
- | - | TRBJ2-7 | TRBV7-2 | TGTGCCAGCAGCTTTCAGGGTGTAAACTACGAGCAGTACTTC | CASSFQGVNYEQYF
- | TRBD2 | TRBJ2-7 | TRBV6-1 | TGTGCCAGCAATCGACTAGCGGGAGGCCACGAGCAGTACTTC | CASNRLAGGHEQYF
- | - | TRBJ2-6 | TRBV2 | TGTGCCAGCAGTGATCGTCGCTCTGGGGCCAACGTCCTGACTTTC | CASSDRRSGANVLTF
- | - | TRBJ1-1 | TRBV5-1 | TGCGCCAGCAGCTTGGTAGAAGGGGGGGACACTGAAGCTTTCTTT | CASSLVEGGDTEAFF
once | - | TRBJ2-6 | TRBV9 | TGTGCCAGCAGCGGAGGTGGGGCCAACGTCCTGACTTTC | CASSGGGANVLTF